This T cell receptor (beta chain) is from a study of blood T cell repertoires in COVID-19. On the study more broadly: Researchers got acute and convalescent COVID-19 samples from the United States, Italy and Spain. T cells, B-cell-depleted T cells, or PBMCs supplied cDNA or gDNA.

V was cut by 4 bases and J by 8 bases, with 24 bases left in between. Germline V gene data show CDR1 as LGHDT and CDR2 as YNNKEL (reference sequence). The CDR3 sequence is 17 residues long. Original processing notes: Reference gene primer amplification gave nucleated cell count estimates. Libraries were prepared by immunoSEQ multiplex PCR; TCRdb keeps only in-frame clonotypes and omits some of them. That table furnishes V, J and clone size, whereas the DNA furnished D and trimming. Here the sample spans around 150,000 clones, around 87% being singletons. The chain employs TRBV3-1 (or the pseudogene TRBV3-2) and TRBJ2-1; maybe TRBD2 (6 bases). The TCR comes from a man between 18 and 35 years old with acute or convalescent COVID-19. The sequencing sample was made of peripheral blood. The CDR3 region has the DNA TGTGCCAGCAGCCCCCAATCGGGTCTAGCGCCCGGCGATGAGCAGTTCTTC. Translation gives CASSPQSGLAPGDEQFF.